These T cell receptor beta chains were read from a single sample in a study of shared clonotypes between healthy human individuals. Generated by immunoSEQ multiplex PCR, the TCRdb table keeps only in-frame clones and is missing some. This sample has approximately 640,000 clones; roughly 70% occur once, and the top ten carry less than 2%. Sequenced material: memory CD4+ T cells sorted from blood. The receptors were gathered from a woman aged 30 to 39 in good health. Each CDR3 is given without its conserved first and last residue.

J | V | CDR3
TRBJ2-7 | TRBV14 | ASSQYPGTSGKDPYEQY
TRBJ2-1 | TRBV19 | ASSTGTSGYNEQF
TRBJ1-1 | TRBV29-1 | SVVRVPAAF
TRBJ2-1 | TRBV7-2 | ASSSSALSYNEQF
TRBJ2-1 | TRBV5-6 | ASSLETGLAGVSNEQF
TRBJ2-1 | TRBV7-2 | ASSNYQGNEQF
TRBJ2-7 | TRBV14 | ASSQATDFKVVRREQY
TRBJ2-1 | TRBV27 | ASSLEDRGGEQF
TRBJ1-2 | TRBV6-1 | ASSEGVSPANYGYT
TRBJ1-2 | TRBV6-5 | ASSPRDRDRGYT
TRBJ2-3 | TRBV10-3 | AISDGAGRTDTQY
TRBJ2-7 | TRBV19 | ASSIGTHTGEQY
TRBJ2-5 | TRBV19 | ASSISAHHQETQY
TRBJ1-3 | TRBV19 | ASSIGLLASGNTIY
TRBJ2-3 | TRBV5-1 | ASSLEGRQDTDTQY